Detailed here is one TCR beta chain. The target antigen is unknown. After constant-region reverse-primer amplification, full-length variable regions underwent semi-nested PCR with Nested Universal Primer A. TCRdb re-analysed the 5' RACE reads in MiXCR, keeping a single row per CDR3 protein. This sample yields 35,000 to 50,000 distinct CDR3 sequences, of which 22% are seen a single time; roughly 4% belongs to the top ten. Findings and caveats of the study: Tumor memory CD4+ T cell TCR gene usage was found to cluster with blood and lymph node memory CD4+ cells and with lymph node naive CD4+ cells. Tumor-infiltrating Treg TCR alpha and beta sequences overlapped most with tumor naive CD4+ T cells, then blood naive. The larger cohort examined one V-J beta rearrangement, not whole repertoires.

Treg sorting used a CD4+CD25+CD127-/low gate. This clonotype was obtained from a female donor with breast cancer. Material for sequencing was Tregs sorted from a lymph node.

As DNA, the CDR3 is TGTGCCAGCAGTTCCACCGGGACTAGCGGCCTACGCTCCTACAATGAGCAGTTCTTC. Its protein is CASSSTGTSGLRSYNEQFF. The V and J genes are TRBV12-3 or TRBV12-4 and TRBJ2-1; 11 bases fit TRBD2. The CDR3 contains 19 residues. V shed 4 bases and J 0 bases; nucleotides not matched to a gene: 11.